The clone carrying this TCR beta chain was seen repeatedly, ten times or more. Its antigen is unidentified. Via MiXCR, TCRdb re-called the 5' RACE reads, giving one row per CDR3 protein. The sample comprises 100,000 to 150,000 distinct CDR3 sequences, 7% of which are singletons, and 9% to 15% rests with the top ten. The CDR3 loop spans 14 amino acids. Germline CDR1 is LNHDA and CDR2 is SQIVND (reference sequence). The V end was cut by 7 bases, the J end by 3 bases, with 15 bases between. The data were obtained in a study of CD8 T cells in ankylosing spondylitis. Findings and limits, study-wide: A motif of fewer than ten highly homologous TCR beta variants was seen as apparently characteristic of ankylosing spondylitis blood.

The receptor was isolated from a male donor with ankylosing spondylitis or in good health (not recorded which). The chain recombines TRBV19 with TRBJ1-1; the D is unclear. Specimen: blood, either unsorted or a sorted T cell fraction (not recorded which). The CDR3 reads CASTNKGLYTEAFF. The CDR3 DNA reads TGTGCCAGTACCAATAAGGGATTATACACTGAAGCTTTCTTT.